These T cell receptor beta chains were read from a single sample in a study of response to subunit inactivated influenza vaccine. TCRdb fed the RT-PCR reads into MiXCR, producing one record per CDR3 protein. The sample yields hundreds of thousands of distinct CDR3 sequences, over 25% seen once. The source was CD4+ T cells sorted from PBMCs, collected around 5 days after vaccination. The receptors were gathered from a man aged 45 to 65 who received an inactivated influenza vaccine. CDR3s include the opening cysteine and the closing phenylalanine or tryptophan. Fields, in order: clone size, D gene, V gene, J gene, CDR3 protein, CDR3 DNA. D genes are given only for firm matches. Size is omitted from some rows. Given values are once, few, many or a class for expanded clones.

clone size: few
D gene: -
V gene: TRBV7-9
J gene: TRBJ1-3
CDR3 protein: CASSLDVSGNTIYF
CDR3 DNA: TGTGCCAGCAGCTTAGATGTCTCTGGAAACACCATATATTTT

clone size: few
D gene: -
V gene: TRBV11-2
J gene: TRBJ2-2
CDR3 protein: CASSLDGRGRPMNTGELFF
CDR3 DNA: TGTGCCAGCAGCTTAGATGGCAGGGGACGGCCAATGAACACCGGGGAGCTGTTTTTT

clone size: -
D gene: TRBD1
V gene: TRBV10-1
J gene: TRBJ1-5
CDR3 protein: CASRPRDSIPQPQHF
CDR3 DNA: TGCGCCAGCAGGCCCCGGGACAGTATCCCTCAGCCCCAGCATTTT

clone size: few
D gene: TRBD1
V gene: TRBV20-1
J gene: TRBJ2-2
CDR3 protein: CSATTTGGEVSGELFF
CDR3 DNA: TGCAGTGCTACCACGACAGGGGGTGAAGTATCTGGGGAGCTGTTTTTT

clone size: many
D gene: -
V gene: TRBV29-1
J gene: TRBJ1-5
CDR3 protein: CSVGSGGERQPQHF
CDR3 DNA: TGCAGCGTTGGGTCGGGGGGCGAAAGACAGCCCCAGCATTTT

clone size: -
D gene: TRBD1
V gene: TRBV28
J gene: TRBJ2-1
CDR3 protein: CASSGQGITSYNEQFF
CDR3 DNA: TGTGCCAGCAGTGGACAGGGGATAACCTCCTACAATGAGCAGTTCTTC

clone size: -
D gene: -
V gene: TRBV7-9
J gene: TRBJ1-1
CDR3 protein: CASSSRRDTEAFF
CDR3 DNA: TGTGCCAGCAGCTCTCGACGGGACACTGAAGCTTTCTTT

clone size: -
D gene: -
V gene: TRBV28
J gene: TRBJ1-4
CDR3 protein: CASTLGGTNEKLFF
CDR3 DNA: TGTGCCAGCACCCTAGGGGGGACTAATGAAAAACTGTTTTTT

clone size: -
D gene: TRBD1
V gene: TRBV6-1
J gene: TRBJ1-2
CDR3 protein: CASRRDRRANYGYTF
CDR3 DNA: TGTGCCAGCAGAAGGGACAGGCGTGCTAACTATGGCTACACCTTC

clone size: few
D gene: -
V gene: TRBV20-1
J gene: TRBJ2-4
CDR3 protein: CSAERYLWANIQYF
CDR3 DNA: TGCAGTGCGGAGAGGTACCTCTGGGCGAACATTCAGTACTTC

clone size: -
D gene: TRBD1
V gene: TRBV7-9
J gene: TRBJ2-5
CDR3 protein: CASSSTDRGGWETQYF
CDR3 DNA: TGTGCCAGCAGCTCCACCGACAGGGGCGGTTGGGAGACCCAGTACTTC

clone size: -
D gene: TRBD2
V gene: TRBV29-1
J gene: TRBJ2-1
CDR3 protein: CSVAETSGNEQFF
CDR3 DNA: TGCAGCGTTGCCGAGACTAGCGGCAATGAGCAGTTCTTC

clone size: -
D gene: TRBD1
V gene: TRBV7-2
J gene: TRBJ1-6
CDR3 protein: CASSWTGESSPLHF
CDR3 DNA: TGTGCCAGCAGTTGGACAGGGGAAAGTTCACCCCTCCACTTT

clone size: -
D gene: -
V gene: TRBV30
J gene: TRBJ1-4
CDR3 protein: CACQINQEKLFF
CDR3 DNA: TGTGCCTGTCAGATAAATCAGGAAAAACTGTTTTTT

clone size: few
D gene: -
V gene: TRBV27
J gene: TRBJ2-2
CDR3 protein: CASSLRDPGGELFF
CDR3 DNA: TGTGCCAGCAGTTTACGAGACCCTGGGGGGGAGCTGTTTTTT

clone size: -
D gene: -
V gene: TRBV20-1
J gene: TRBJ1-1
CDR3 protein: CSARRGRVSEAFF
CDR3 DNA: TGCAGTGCTCGGCGGGGGCGTGTCTCTGAAGCTTTCTTT

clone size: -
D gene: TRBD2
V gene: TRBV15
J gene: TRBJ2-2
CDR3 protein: CATSGGARYTGELFF
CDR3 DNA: TGTGCCACTAGCGGGGGGGCCCGGTACACCGGGGAGCTGTTTTTT

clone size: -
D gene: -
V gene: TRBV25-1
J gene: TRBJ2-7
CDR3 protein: CASSETSRNSAEYF
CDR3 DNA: TGTGCCAGCAGTGAAACTAGCCGAAACTCCGCAGAGTACTTC